What follows are 10 T cell receptor beta chains derived from one specimen sequenced in a study of identical twins. TCRdb processed the 5' RACE reads anew with MiXCR; each CDR3 protein has one entry. Among 200,000 to 250,000 distinct CDR3 sequences listed, approximately 12% were seen once. These data were also filed under a second study, of yellow fever vaccine responses in identical twins.

The specimen sequenced was memory (CD45RO+) T cells sorted from blood. These receptors all come from a young woman in good health.

This clonotype has just a few counts. The gene calls are TRBV5-1 and TRBJ2-3; TRBD2 matches 15 bases. The germline V gene encodes CDR1 SGHRS and CDR2 YFSETQ. This CDR3 has 17 amino acids. J lost 2 bases, V lost 5 bases, and 6 bases had no gene match. The CDR3 here is CASSQGTSGRNTDTQYF. The DNA for the CDR3 is TGCGCCAGCAGTCAAGGGACTAGCGGGAGGAACACAGATACGCAGTATTTT.

The table lists this clonotype with a few counts. This chain links TRBV3-1 with TRBJ2-1, with TRBD2 identical over 8 bases. The length of the CDR3 is 15 residues. Per the germline V gene, CDR1 is LGHDT and CDR2 is YNNKEL (reference sequence). V gave up 0 bases and J gave up 11 bases; unmatched junction bases: 9. The CDR3 bases are TGTGCCAGCAGCCAAGATACTCGTAGCGGGACACAGCAGTTCTTC. Its protein is CASSQDTRSGTQQFF.

This clonotype was found a few times. CDR3 nucleotides: TGTGCCAGCAGTTTGGGGCGAACGGGAGCGAACACCGGGGAGCTGTTTTTT. This translates into CASSLGRTGANTGELFF. The chain recombines TRBV6-5 with TRBJ2-2; D is perhaps TRBD2 (6 bases). The germline V gene has CDR1 MNHEY and CDR2 SVGAGI. V lost 4 bases and J 0 bases, leaving 15 bases between the germline ends. This CDR3 is built from 17 residues.

In its sample, this clonotype was seen many times. The chain uses TRBV11-1 and TRBJ2-3; the match to TRBD2 covers 7 bases. The J segment lost 0 bases and the V segment lost 5 bases, leaving 14 bases of the junction unmatched. In germline, CDR1 is SGHAT, CDR2 FQDESV (reference sequence). The CDR3 is 18 residues long. In nucleotides, the CDR3 is TGTGCCAGCAGCAAAAGAGGGCTAGCGGTCGTTAGCACAGATACGCAGTATTTT. This sequence encodes CASSKRGLAVVSTDTQYF.

This clonotype has a count of ten or more. This sequence joins TRBV20-1 and TRBJ2-3, with TRBD2 matching over 10 bases. The junction had 3 bases not matched to a gene; V was cut back by 4 bases and J by 2 bases. This CDR3 is built from 14 residues. Germline CDR1 is DFQATT and CDR2 is SNEGSKA (reference sequence). CDR3 in DNA: TGCAGTGCTAAGCGGGGGGGAACCACAGATACGCAGTATTTT. Its protein product is CSAKRGGTTDTQYF.

This clonotype was recorded a few times. The V call is TRBV25-1, the J call TRBJ2-3; 8 bases are a match to TRBD1. V was pared by 4 bases and J by 3 bases, with 6 bases of the junction left unmatched. The CDR3 runs to 15 residues. Germline V gene lookup returns CDR1 MGHDK and CDR2 SYGVNS. The CDR3 here is CASSARDRSTDTQYF. CDR3 DNA sequence: TGTGCCAGCAGTGCCCGGGACAGGAGTACAGATACGCAGTATTTT.

Ten or more counts support this clonotype. The gene calls are TRBV29-1 and TRBJ2-1; no firm D call. The CDR3 is 15 residues long. From germline, CDR1 is SQVTM and CDR2 ANQGSEA. The V gene lost 8 bases and the J gene lost 5 bases, with 22 bases spanning the gap. Written as DNA, the CDR3 is TGCAGCTCGTCAGAGCCGGGCCTCGAGAACAATGAGCAGTTCTTC. Encoded protein: CSSSEPGLENNEQFF.

This clonotype was observed a few times. DNA for the CDR3: TGTGCCAGCAGACTACCAGGGAATCTCTACGAGCAGTACTTC. Its protein is CASRLPGNLYEQYF. The chain recombines TRBV6-2 or TRBV6-3 with TRBJ2-7, with D perhaps matching TRBD1 (5 bases). The CDR3 is 14 residues long. Germline V lookup: CDR1 MNHEY, CDR2 SVGEGT. Trimming shortened V by 6 bases and J by 3 bases, and 15 bases separated the two germline ends.

The V gene is TRBV6-5, the J gene TRBJ2-2; D unclear. V lost 2 bases and J lost 5, with 12 bases in between. The CDR3 runs to 15 residues. Germline-derived CDR1 and CDR2 are MNHEY and SVGAGI. This CDR3 is CASSYDGARTGELFF. The CDR3 nucleotides read TGTGCCAGCAGTTACGACGGCGCGAGAACCGGGGAGCTGTTTTTT.

This clonotype was observed a handful of times. The genes are TRBV6-4 and TRBJ2-3; TRBD2 matches 7 bases. Trimming at V came to 8 bases and at J to 0 bases, leaving 8 bases not matched to a gene. The CDR3 consists of 15 residues. Germline V CDR1 and CDR2: MRHNA, SNTAGT. The CDR3 sequence is CASGTSDSSTDTQYF. DNA for the CDR3: TGTGCCAGCGGTACTAGCGACTCCAGCACAGATACGCAGTATTTT.